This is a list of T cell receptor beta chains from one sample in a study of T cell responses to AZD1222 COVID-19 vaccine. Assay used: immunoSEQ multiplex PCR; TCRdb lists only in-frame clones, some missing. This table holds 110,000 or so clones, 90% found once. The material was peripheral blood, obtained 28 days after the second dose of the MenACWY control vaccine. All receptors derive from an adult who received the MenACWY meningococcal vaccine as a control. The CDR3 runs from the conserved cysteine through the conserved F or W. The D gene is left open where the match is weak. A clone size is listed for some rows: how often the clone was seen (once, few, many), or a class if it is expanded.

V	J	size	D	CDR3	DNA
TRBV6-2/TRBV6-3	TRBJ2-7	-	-	CASSYSIGYEQYF	TGTGCCAGCAGTTACTCGATCGGATACGAGCAGTACTTC
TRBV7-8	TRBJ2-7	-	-	CASSTGNEQYF	TGTGCCAGCAGTACTGGGAACGAGCAGTACTTC
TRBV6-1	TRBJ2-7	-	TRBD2	CASSETPPIAGSYEQYF	TGTGCCAGCAGTGAAACCCCCCCTATAGCGGGAAGTTACGAGCAGTACTTC
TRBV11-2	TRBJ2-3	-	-	CASSERPSSTDTQYF	TGTGCCAGCAGCGAGAGACCGTCTAGCACAGATACGCAGTATTTT
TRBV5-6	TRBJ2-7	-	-	CASSPVGLDPYEQYF	TGTGCCAGCAGCCCTGTGGGCCTAGATCCCTACGAGCAGTACTTC
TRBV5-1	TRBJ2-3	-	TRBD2	CASSLKLAGNTDTQYF	TGCGCCAGCAGCCTGAAACTAGCGGGAAACACAGATACGCAGTATTTT
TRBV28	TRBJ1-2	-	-	CASSFGGSQAYFGYTF	TGTGCCAGCAGTTTCGGCGGAAGCCAAGCCTATTTTGGCTACACCTTC
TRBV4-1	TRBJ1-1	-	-	CASSQDRRKGAGNTEAFF	TGCGCCAGCAGCCAAGATCGACGGAAAGGCGCGGGGAACACTGAAGCTTTCTTT
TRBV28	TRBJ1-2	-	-	CASSFVSGPANYGYTF	TGTGCCAGCAGTTTTGTGTCAGGCCCCGCTAACTATGGCTACACCTTC
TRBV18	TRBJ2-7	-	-	CASSPRDTKEQYF	TGTGCCAGCTCACCCCGGGACACCAAAGAGCAGTACTTC
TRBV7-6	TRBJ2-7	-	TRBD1	CASSLEAQGAYEQYF	TGTGCCAGCAGCCTCGAGGCCCAGGGGGCCTACGAGCAGTACTTC
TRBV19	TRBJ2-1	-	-	CASSVQRVSYNEQFF	TGTGCCAGTAGTGTCCAGCGGGTTTCCTACAATGAGCAGTTCTTC
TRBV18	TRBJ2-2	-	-	CASSPGTQAGELFF	TGTGCCAGCTCACCAGGGACCCAAGCCGGGGAGCTGTTTTTT
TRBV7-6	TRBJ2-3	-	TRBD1	CASSQTGTGVGADTQYF	TGTGCCAGCAGCCAAACCGGGACAGGGGTAGGGGCAGATACGCAGTATTTT
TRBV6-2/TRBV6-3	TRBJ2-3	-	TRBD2	CASSWPGTSGGARDTQYF	TGTGCCAGCAGTTGGCCTGGGACTAGCGGGGGGGCCAGAGATACGCAGTATTTT
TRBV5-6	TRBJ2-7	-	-	CASSLGGALEQYF	TGTGCCAGCAGCTTGGGAGGGGCGCTTGAGCAGTACTTC
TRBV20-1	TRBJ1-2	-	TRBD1	CSASFHRGDYGYTF	TGCAGTGCTAGTTTTCACAGGGGGGACTATGGCTACACCTTC
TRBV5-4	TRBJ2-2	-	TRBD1	CASSRSQGPANTGELFF	TGTGCCAGCAGCAGATCACAGGGGCCAGCGAACACCGGGGAGCTGTTTTTT
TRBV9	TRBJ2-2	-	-	CASSVVEGSGTGELFF	TGTGCCAGCAGCGTAGTTGAGGGGAGCGGCACCGGGGAGCTGTTTTTT
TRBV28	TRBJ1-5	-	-	CASSLYGYLGQPQHF	TGTGCCAGCAGTTTATACGGTTATCTGGGACAGCCCCAGCATTTT
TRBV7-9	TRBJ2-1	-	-	CASRGTSYNEQFF	TGTGCCAGCAGAGGGACCTCCTACAATGAGCAGTTCTTC
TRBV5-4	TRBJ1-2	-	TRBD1	CASSLGSQGALYGYTF	TGTGCCAGCAGCTTGGGGTCCCAGGGGGCGTTGTATGGCTACACCTTC
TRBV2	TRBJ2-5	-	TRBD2	CASSIGIAGGTSSVETQYF	TGTGCCAGCAGCATCGGAATAGCGGGAGGGACGTCATCGGTCGAGACCCAGTACTTC
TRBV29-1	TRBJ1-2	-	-	CSVSQGNYGYTF	TGCAGCGTGTCCCAGGGTAACTATGGCTACACCTTC
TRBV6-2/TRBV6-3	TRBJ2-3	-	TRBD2	CASSYSIRRGGDTQYF	TGTGCCAGCAGTTACTCGATCCGCCGGGGAGGGGATACGCAGTATTTT
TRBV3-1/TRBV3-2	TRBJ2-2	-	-	CASSQGGAGELFF	TGTGCCAGCAGCCAAGGGGGGGCCGGGGAGCTGTTTTTT
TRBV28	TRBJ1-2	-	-	CASGIWGGQNYGYTF	TGTGCCAGCGGGATCTGGGGTGGACAGAACTATGGCTACACCTTC
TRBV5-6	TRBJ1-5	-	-	CASSRDGNLDQPQHF	TGTGCCAGCAGCAGGGACGGGAATTTGGATCAGCCCCAGCATTTT
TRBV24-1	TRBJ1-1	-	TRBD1	CATSPGTGGITEAFF	TGTGCCACCAGTCCCGGGACAGGGGGAATCACTGAAGCTTTCTTT
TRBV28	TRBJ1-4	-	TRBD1	CASSRPGQGGEKLFF	TGTGCCAGCAGCCGACCGGGACAGGGCGGAGAAAAACTGTTTTTT
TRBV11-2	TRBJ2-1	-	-	CASSLLGGLDNEQFF	TGTGCCAGCAGCTTATTGGGGGGGCTGGACAATGAGCAGTTCTTC
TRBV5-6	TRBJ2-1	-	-	CASSPQGRGGYNEQFF	TGTGCCAGCAGCCCCCAAGGCAGGGGAGGCTACAATGAGCAGTTCTTC
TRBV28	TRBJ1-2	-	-	CASSVPPLYGYTF	TGTGCCAGCAGTGTCCCCCCCCTATATGGCTACACCTTC
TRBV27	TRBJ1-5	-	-	CASSLSSNQPQHF	TGTGCCAGCAGTTTAAGTAGCAATCAGCCCCAGCATTTT
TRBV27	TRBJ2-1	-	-	CASSLEPYNEQFF	TGTGCCAGCAGTTTAGAACCCTACAATGAGCAGTTCTTC
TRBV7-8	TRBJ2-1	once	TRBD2	CASSSRMTSGQYRSYNEQFF	TGTGCCAGCAGCTCACGGATGACTAGCGGGCAATACCGCTCCTACAATGAGCAGTTCTTC
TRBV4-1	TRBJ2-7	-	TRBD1	CASSQRTGPTYEQYF	TGCGCCAGCAGCCAACGGACAGGCCCAACCTACGAGCAGTACTTC
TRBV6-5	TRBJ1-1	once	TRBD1	CASNTDRALGNEAFF	TGTGCCAGCAACACGGACAGGGCCCTCGGAAATGAAGCTTTCTTT
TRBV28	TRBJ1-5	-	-	CASSLLPGTNQPQHF	TGTGCCAGCAGTTTATTACCCGGGACCAATCAGCCCCAGCATTTT
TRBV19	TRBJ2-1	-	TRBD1	CASASVGDRGAEQFF	TGTGCCTCCGCGTCGGTTGGTGACAGGGGGGCTGAGCAGTTCTTC
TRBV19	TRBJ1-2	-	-	CASSIPSYGYTF	TGTGCCAGTAGTATACCTAGCTATGGCTACACCTTC
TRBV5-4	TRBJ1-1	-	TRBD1	CASSFRQGASTEAFF	TGTGCCAGCAGCTTTAGACAGGGGGCGAGCACTGAAGCTTTCTTT
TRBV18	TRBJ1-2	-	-	CASSPQRQEQSGYTF	TGTGCCAGCTCACCTCAGAGACAGGAACAGAGTGGCTACACCTTC
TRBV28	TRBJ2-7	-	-	CASCPYRSYEQYF	TGTGCCAGCTGTCCCTATCGGAGCTACGAGCAGTACTTC
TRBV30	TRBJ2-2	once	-	CAWSVFQGIPSAGELFF	TGTGCCTGGAGTGTATTCCAGGGGATTCCTTCGGCCGGGGAGCTGTTTTTT
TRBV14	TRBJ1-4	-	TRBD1	CAIRGTGSNEKLFF	TGTGCCATCAGGGGGACAGGGAGTAATGAAAAACTGTTTTTT
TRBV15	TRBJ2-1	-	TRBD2	CATSIAGAYNEQFF	TGTGCCACCAGCATAGCGGGAGCCTACAATGAGCAGTTCTTC
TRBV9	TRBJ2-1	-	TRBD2	CASSVVASGEYEQFF	TGTGCCAGCAGCGTAGTGGCTAGCGGGGAATATGAGCAGTTCTTC
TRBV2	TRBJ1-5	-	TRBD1	CASSEGQGNYQPQHF	TGTGCCAGCAGTGAAGGACAGGGAAATTATCAGCCCCAGCATTTT
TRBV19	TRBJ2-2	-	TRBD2	CASSIAGLAGGLTTGELFF	TGTGCCAGTAGTATCGCGGGACTAGCGGGAGGACTTACCACCGGGGAGCTGTTTTTT